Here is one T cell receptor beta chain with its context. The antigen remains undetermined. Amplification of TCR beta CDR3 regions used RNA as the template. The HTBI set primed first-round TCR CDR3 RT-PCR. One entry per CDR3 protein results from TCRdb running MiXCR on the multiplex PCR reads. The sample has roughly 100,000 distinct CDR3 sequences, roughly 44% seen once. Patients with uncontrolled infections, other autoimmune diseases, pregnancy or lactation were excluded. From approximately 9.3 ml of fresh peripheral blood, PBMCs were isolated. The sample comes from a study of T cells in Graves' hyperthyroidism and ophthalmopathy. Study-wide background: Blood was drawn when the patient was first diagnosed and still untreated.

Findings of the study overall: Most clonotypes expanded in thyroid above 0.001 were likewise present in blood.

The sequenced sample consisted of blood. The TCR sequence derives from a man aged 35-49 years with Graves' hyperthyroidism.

The CDR3 region has the DNA TGTGCCAGTACCCTCCGGTACTCCCGGGACAGAAAGGTTCAGCCCCAGCATTTT. It is translated as CASTLRYSRDRKVQPQHF. V and J are TRBV19 and TRBJ1-5; 7 nucleotides line up with TRBD1. This CDR3 is 18 amino acids long. Trimming took 7 bases from V and 6 from J; bases not matched to a gene: 21. Germline-derived CDR1 and CDR2 are LNHDA and SQIVND (reference sequence).